This T cell receptor gamma chain was profiled in a study of human gamma delta and Vdelta1 T cells (dated by TCRdb to 2017 to 2018). For the study in its entirety: The study investigated Delta One T cells, Vd1+ gamma-delta T cells, as cytotoxic effectors against acute myeloid leukemia.

Results and caveats for the whole study, not just this receptor: Delta One T cells were reported to be polyclonal and to show broad cytotoxic targeting of acute myeloid leukemia.

CDR1 EGSTGY and CDR2 YDSYTSSV were looked up in the germline V gene. The V end gives up 5 bases and the J end 1 base, leaving 11 bases in the junction not matched to a gene. The CDR3 runs 15 residues from the cysteine to the phenylalanine. Left in the record is the CDR3 DNA by itself, 45 bases read in frame from the first base. The library was prepared using PCR. Instrument used: Illumina MiSeq. After TCRdb called clones again from the public reads with CATT, rows with identical DNA were merged. The sample table contains 3,900 or so gamma-chain clones; only one count was recorded for 16% of them. The top ten constitute approximately 7% of the sample. In its sample, this clone was seen a few times. There is no known antigen for this receptor. Qualities for individual bases were not recorded, and no much larger clone is one base off.

Material for sequencing was Vdelta1 gamma-delta T cells from blood grown in culture (DOT cells). The cell subset or site label on this specimen signifies: Delta One T cells, in vitro expanded/differentiated Vd1+ gamma-delta T cells. The chain is encoded by TRGV4 joined to TRGJ1 or TRGJ2. The receptor was derived from a human donor in good health. The CDR3: CATWARTENYYKKLF. The nucleotides are TGTGCCACCTGGGCCCGGACCGAAAATTATTATAAGAAACTCTTT.